Listed below are T cell receptor beta chains from one sample, sequenced in a study of radiotherapy plus CTLA-4 blockade in lung cancer. Only in-frame clones appear in the TCRdb table, and some are missing; sequencing was by immunoSEQ multiplex PCR. The table has fewer than 70,000 clones, 79% seen once. The sequenced sample was peripheral blood, obtained from a patient treated with radiotherapy plus ipilimumab. The receptors were sampled from a human donor with non-small cell lung cancer who had a complete response to radiotherapy plus ipilimumab. The CDR3 runs from the conserved cysteine through the conserved F or W. A D gene is named only where the DNA matches it firmly. Some rows mark clone size as missing; the rest say once, few, many or name a class of expanded clone.

TGTGCCTGGAGTGTACTGATAGGGACTGAAGCTTTCTTT	CAWSVLIGTEAFF	-	-	TRBV30	TRBJ1-1
TGTGCCAGCAGTTTTCTAGCGGGAGGGAAGGAGACCCAGTACTTC	CASSFLAGGKETQYF	-	TRBD2	TRBV27	TRBJ2-5
TGTGCCAGTAGTAGACTAGCGGGATCCTCAGGCTCCTACAATGAGCAGTTCTTC	CASSRLAGSSGSYNEQFF	-	TRBD2	TRBV19	TRBJ2-1
TGTGCCAGCAGCACGATGGTAGCGGGAGTAGACAATGAGCAGTTCTTC	CASSTMVAGVDNEQFF	-	TRBD2	TRBV7-2	TRBJ2-1
TGTGCCAGCAGCCCAGATCAGACGGCTTTCTTT	CASSPDQTAFF	-	-	TRBV7-9	TRBJ1-1
TGTGCCAGCAGCCCCCGGGGACTAGCGGGCTACGAGCAGTACTTC	CASSPRGLAGYEQYF	-	TRBD2	TRBV6-1	TRBJ2-7
TGTGCCATCCCCGGGGGCCCCATAATGCACGAGCAGTACTTC	CAIPGGPIMHEQYF	-	-	TRBV6-4	TRBJ2-7
TGTGCCAGCAGCTTAGTCGCGTCGACAGGGACGAGAGAGACCCAGTACTTC	CASSLVASTGTRETQYF	-	TRBD1	TRBV7-6	TRBJ2-5
TGTGCCAGCATCGACAGGGGGATGAACACTGAAGCTTTCTTT	CASIDRGMNTEAFF	-	TRBD1	TRBV5-8	TRBJ1-1
TGTGCCAGCAGCTCCCGGGACAGGGGCGCCGGTAACACTGAAGCTTTCTTT	CASSSRDRGAGNTEAFF	few	TRBD1	TRBV7-8	TRBJ1-1
TGTGCCATCAGTGAGTTGGACACCACAGATACGCAGTATTTT	CAISELDTTDTQYF	-	-	TRBV10-3	TRBJ2-3
TGTGCCAGCAGCTTATTGCCACTTCCCTACAATGAGCAGTTCTTC	CASSLLPLPYNEQFF	few	-	TRBV7-8	TRBJ2-1
TGTGCCAGCAGTGATAGTGGAGACAATGGAAACACCATATATTTT	CASSDSGDNGNTIYF	-	-	TRBV2	TRBJ1-3
TGTGCCAGCAGCTTAGCGGGGGGGGATGAGCAGTTCTTC	CASSLAGGDEQFF	-	TRBD2	TRBV7-6	TRBJ2-1
TGTGCCAGCAGCTCGAGGGGGGTGGAAGGCTACACCTTC	CASSSRGVEGYTF	few	-	TRBV5-8	TRBJ1-2
TGTGCCAGCAGTTCCGAGGTGCCGACTAGCGGGTATTGGGTCTCCTACAATGAGCAGTTCTTC	CASSSEVPTSGYWVSYNEQFF	-	TRBD2	TRBV27	TRBJ2-1
TGCGCCAGCAGCCAGGGTTCGGGCAACAACCAGCCCCAGCATTTT	CASSQGSGNNQPQHF	-	-	TRBV4-3	TRBJ1-5
TGTGCCAGCAGCCCCTCCGGGGGGGCTTACAATGAGCAGTTCTTC	CASSPSGGAYNEQFF	-	TRBD2	TRBV7-2	TRBJ2-1
TGTGCCAGCGTTGGGATTACAAGCTACGAGCAGTACTTC	CASVGITSYEQYF	-	-	TRBV2	TRBJ2-7
TGCGCCAGCAGCTACGGACAGACGAGCACCGGGGAGCTGTTTTTT	CASSYGQTSTGELFF	-	-	TRBV5-1	TRBJ2-2
TGTGCCAGCAGTTTATCAGGGGGCGATTGGTATGGCTACACCTTC	CASSLSGGDWYGYTF	-	TRBD1	TRBV27	TRBJ1-2
TGCAGCGTTGAAGAATGGGCGGAGGGAGGGCGCGGATATGGCTACACCTTC	CSVEEWAEGGRGYGYTF	-	-	TRBV29-1	TRBJ1-2
TGTGCCAGCAGATTACAGGGTCCGGGCTCACCCCTCCACTTT	CASRLQGPGSPLHF	few	-	TRBV6-5	TRBJ1-6
TGTGCCAGCAGTGAAATTGAAGGATGGGGGGCTTTCTTT	CASSEIEGWGAFF	-	-	TRBV6-1	TRBJ1-1
TGTGCCAGCAGCGGGGGGACAGCACCGAACACCGGGGAGCTGTTTTTT	CASSGGTAPNTGELFF	-	TRBD1	TRBV9	TRBJ2-2
TGTGCCAGTAGTTCGGGACAGATACAGAATGGCTACACCTTC	CASSSGQIQNGYTF	-	TRBD1	TRBV19	TRBJ1-2
TGTGCCAGCAGCTCCACACCCGCCGGGGCTTTCTTT	CASSSTPAGAFF	-	-	TRBV7-2	TRBJ1-1
TGTGCCAGCAGTAACAGCCCGGCTAACTATGGCTACACCTTC	CASSNSPANYGYTF	-	-	TRBV6-5	TRBJ1-2
TGTGCCAGTACCCGCACAGGGGGGGTAAATGGTCAGCCCCAGCATTTT	CASTRTGGVNGQPQHF	-	TRBD1	TRBV19	TRBJ1-5